This record concerns one TCR beta chain sequence. The antigen is not known. This sample is part of a study of cytomegalovirus exposure and HLA in healthy donors. Study context: The roughly 670 first-cohort repertoires shared a platform with the 120 validation repertoires, as reported in a later analysis.

Study-level points and caveats: While the bulk of TCR sequences proved rare, some public TCRs turned up in many donors. It was reported that the classifier diagnosed cytomegalovirus status with high specificity and sensitivity in both the original and validation cohorts.

The roughly 120-subject validation cohort, separate from the roughly 670-subject first cohort, included the donors. TCRdb keeps only in-frame clones here, not all; method: immunoSEQ multiplex PCR. The repertoire includes 200,000 or so clones, 65% to 90% of them detected once, and 10% to 15% sits in the top ten. The TCR sequence derives from a young woman in good health and CMV-seropositive. The sample consisted of PBMCs.

CDR3 region: CAWSGGTSGSLEQYF. CDR3 nucleotides: TGTGCCTGGAGTGGCGGGACTAGCGGGAGTCTCGAGCAGTACTTC. The chain uses TRBV30 and TRBJ2-7, with 14 bases lining up with TRBD2. Germline CDR1 reads GTSNPN; CDR2 reads SVGIG (reference sequence). With V trimmed by 1 base and J by 6 bases, 5 bases remained unmatched. The CDR3 runs 15 residues. The whole variable domain, filled in from reference TRBV30 and TRBJ2-7, reads SQTIHQWPATLVQPVGSPLSLECTVEGTSNPNLYWYRQAAGRGLQLLFYSVGIGQISSEVPQNLSASRPQDRQFILSSKKLLLSDSGFYLCAWSGGTSGSLEQYFGPGTRLTVT.